The present T cell receptor (beta chain) was sequenced within a study of T cell responses to AZD1222 COVID-19 vaccine (dated by TCRdb to the early 2020s). As for the study more broadly: AZD1222 recipients whose second dose came at about 4 weeks and those whose second dose came at about 12 weeks were combined into one group, since spike-specific TCR depth and breadth did not differ between the two schedules. A total of 240 or so trial participants underwent TCR sequencing, of whom nearly 210 had received two doses of AZD1222 and around 26 had received two doses of the MenACWY control vaccine. Trial participants were enrolled into age subgroups of 18-55, 56-69 and 70-plus years, which contained about 150, 28 and 57 TCR-sequenced participants, respectively. What the study reported, not specific to this receptor: Because no samples from the day 14 peak response were available, repertoires could be characterized only after the peak T cell response. CD4 TCRs associated with the vaccine covered the entire spike protein, and the dominant responses were in regions 160-218 and 743-854. The 56-69-year group was small, and its depth increase did not reach significance, likely because of low power. Only six AZD1222 recipients were SARS-CoV-2 seropositive at baseline, limiting conclusions about previously exposed vaccinees. Reportedly, close to half of the unique spike-specific TCRs recognized epitopes lying outside the regions that are mutated in the B.1.351 and B.1.1.7 variants. Most participants were white British and females outnumbered males, and the authors suggested that clonal diversity may have been underestimated. A significant rise in spike-specific TCR breadth and depth was observed after two AZD1222 doses relative to day 0 and relative to MenACWY recipients.

In the case of this clone: Its antigen has not been determined. No clone much larger than this one lies a single base away; base qualities are absent.

Read against the paper, the sample's time point label means: baseline before first vaccination. Samples from vaccinated people were obtained from the UK trials COV001 and COV002, which included a single-blind randomized controlled phase 2/3 trial of AZD1222 (ChAdOx1 nCoV-19) in healthy adults. Trial participant PBMC samples were collected at day 0 and day 28 after the second dose for TCRbeta chain sequencing. The V end gives up 7 bases and the J end 10 bases, leaving 18 bases in the junction not matched to a gene. For CDR1 and CDR2, the germline V gene lists SGHRS and YFSETQ. Measured from the cysteine to the phenylalanine, the CDR3 is 16 residues long. The sequence is cut down to CDR3 DNA, 48 bases in frame from base 1. The CDR3 regions of human TCRbeta chains were analyzed by immunosequencing. Turning to the authors' computational methods: Repertoire TCRs were checked for matches against a reference library of SARS-CoV-2-specific TCRs that had been generated using the MIRA antigen-specificity platform. Breadth was defined as the fraction of unique TCRs that were SARS-CoV-2-associated, and depth was defined as the fraction of total T cells that were SARS-CoV-2-associated. Using the MIRA data, each spike-specific TCR was mapped to the spike region that the TCR reacts to and placed in a CD4 or CD8 class. Log10-transformed breadth and depth values were compared by one-way ANOVA with Sidak's multiple comparisons tests. TCRdb obtained this table from immuneACCESS and retained in-frame rearrangements with V and J assigned. These tables miss some clones; where compared with another copy, unresolved V genes account for less than half of the shortfall, and the remainder is unexplained. V and J calls and clone size come straight from that table; D and trimming were deduced from the DNA. Here the sample has around 94,000 clones; 85% to 90% occur a single time. Together, the top ten hold about 3.9% of the sample.

This clonotype was sampled from an adult in good health. The sequence joins TRBV5-1 to TRBJ2-1, with 9 bases matching TRBD2. The material sequenced was peripheral blood, taken on day 0 of AZD1222 vaccination. The CDR3 protein sequence reads: CASVPLGGGGAFEQFF. The DNA is as follows: TGCGCCAGCGTACCCCTAGGGGGCGGGGGGGCATTCGAGCAGTTCTTC.